These 8 T cell receptor beta chains came from one sample sequenced in a study of Graves' ophthalmopathy and Graves' hyperthyroidism. Amplification targeted the TCR beta CDR3 regions, with RNA transcripts as the source material. RT-PCR was first run with HTBI primers, then multiplex PCR in a second round. TCRdb analysed the multiplex PCR reads with MiXCR anew, one entry per CDR3 protein. The sample shows around 1.1 million distinct CDR3 sequences, about 36% of them seen only once. The source material was peripheral blood or thyroid tissue (not recorded which). Receptor source: an adult man with Graves' hyperthyroidism.

This clonotype was seen many times. The rearrangement uses TRBV7-7 and TRBJ2-5, with D maybe TRBD2 (6 bases). The CDR3 length is 14 residues. Per germline, CDR1 SSHAT and CDR2 FNYEAQ (reference sequence). The germline V and J ends were trimmed by 0 bases and 5 bases, with 10 bases remaining between them. CDR3 protein: CASSLAGGMETQYF. The CDR3 nucleotides are TGTGCCAGCAGCTTAGCGGGAGGTATGGAGACCCAGTACTTC.

This clonotype was recorded many times. This rearrangement joins TRBV15 to TRBJ2-5; 7 nucleotides align to TRBD1. The CDR3 is 14 amino acids. V lost 2 bases to trimming and J lost 2 bases; unmatched junction nucleotides: 2. Germline V gives CDR1 LNHNV, CDR2 YYDKDF (reference sequence). The CDR3 DNA sequence: TGTGCCACCAGCAGACCGGGACAGCAAGAGACCCAGTACTTC. Amino acid sequence: CATSRPGQQETQYF.

This clonotype has a count of ten or more. The V and J genes are TRBV2 and TRBJ2-7, with a weak D call TRBD2 (5 bases). The CDR3 runs 12 residues. CDR1 is SNHLY, CDR2 FYNNEI, per germline. V shed 8 bases and J shed 2 bases, with 10 bases lying between them. This chain's CDR3 is CASSRETYEQYF. The CDR3 nucleotides are TGTGCCAGCTCCCGGGAAACCTACGAGCAGTACTTC.

Remarks on this clonotype: This may stem from a read error, because a much larger clone lies one nucleotide away. No conserved phenylalanine or tryptophan is present at the end of the CDR3, so a read error is the likely explanation. The genes are TRBV7-8 and TRBJ2-7, with no clear D. Looked up from germline, CDR1 is SGHVS and CDR2 is FQNEAQ. The CDR3 is 14 residues long. Trimming cost V 1 base and J 2 bases, with 9 bases left between them. CDR3 sequence (DNA): TGTGCCAGCAGCTTAGGCAGTGCTACCTACGAGCAGTACCTC. Amino acids: CASSLGSATYEQYL.

This clonotype appeared many times. V usage is TRBV15 and J usage is TRBJ1-1; 10 positions agree with TRBD1. V was pared by 5 bases and J by 4 bases, with 4 bases of the junction left unmatched. This CDR3 spans 14 amino acids. Germline CDR1 and CDR2: LNHNV and YYDKDF (reference sequence). CDR3: CATSRGQGSTEAFF. The CDR3, as DNA: TGTGCCACCAGCCGGGGACAGGGGAGCACTGAAGCTTTCTTT.

The J gene is TRBJ2-7, the V gene TRBV10-1; D assignment may be TRBD1 or TRBD2 (5 bases each). CDR1 and CDR2 from the germline V gene are WNHNN and SYGVQD (reference sequence). This CDR3 region has 13 residues. V was trimmed by 4 bases and J by 4 bases, leaving 11 bases between them. CDR3 residues: CASSVARGYEQYF. CDR3 in DNA: TGCGCCAGCAGTGTGGCGAGGGGATACGAGCAGTACTTC.

This clonotype was recorded many times. The CDR3 DNA sequence: TGTGCCAGCAGTGATAGCAGCTCTGGGGCCAACGTCCTGACTTTC. It translates to CASSDSSSGANVLTF. The V gene is TRBV6-6, the J gene TRBJ2-6; D remains unclear. Germline V gives CDR1 MNHNY, CDR2 SVGAGI (reference sequence). The CDR3 has 15 amino acids. Trimming cost V 5 bases and J 0 bases, with 8 bases left between them.

The rearrangement joins TRBV6-6 to TRBJ2-7; a weak D match, TRBD2 (5 bases). V lost 5 bases, J lost 3 bases, and 14 bases lay in between. This CDR3 spans 14 amino acids. From germline, CDR1 is MNHNY and CDR2 SVGAGI (reference sequence). The CDR3 nucleotides are TGTGCCAGCAGTCGACACGGAGGAGACTACGAGCAGTACTTC. Its translation: CASSRHGGDYEQYF.